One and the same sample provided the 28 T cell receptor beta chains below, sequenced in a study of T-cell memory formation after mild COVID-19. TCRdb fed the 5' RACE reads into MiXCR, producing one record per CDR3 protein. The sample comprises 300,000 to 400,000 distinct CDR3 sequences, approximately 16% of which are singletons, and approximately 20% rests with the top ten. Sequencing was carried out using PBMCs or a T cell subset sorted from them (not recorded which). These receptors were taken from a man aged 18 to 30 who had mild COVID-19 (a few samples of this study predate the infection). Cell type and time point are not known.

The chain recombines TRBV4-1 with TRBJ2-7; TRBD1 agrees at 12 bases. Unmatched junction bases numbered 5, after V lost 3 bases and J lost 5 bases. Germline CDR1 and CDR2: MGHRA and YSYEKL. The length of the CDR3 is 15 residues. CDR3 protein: CASSHTGTGGNEQYF. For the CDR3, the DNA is TGCGCCAGCAGCCACACCGGGACAGGGGGCAACGAGCAGTACTTC.

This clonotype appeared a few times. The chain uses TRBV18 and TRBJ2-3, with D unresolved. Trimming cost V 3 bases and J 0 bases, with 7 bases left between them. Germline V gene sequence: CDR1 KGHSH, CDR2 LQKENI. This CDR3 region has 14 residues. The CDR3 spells CASSPSTSTDTQYF. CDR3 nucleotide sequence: TGTGCCAGCTCACCGTCGACTAGCACAGATACGCAGTATTTT.

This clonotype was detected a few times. The DNA for the CDR3 is TGTGCCAGCAGCCGACAGGGGGAAACCGGGGAGCTGTTTTTT. Translated, it gives CASSRQGETGELFF. The genes are TRBV7-2 and TRBJ2-2; 9 bases line up with TRBD1. With V trimmed by 5 bases and J by 5 bases, 3 bases remained unmatched. CDR1 and CDR2 (germline): SGHTA, FQGNSA. The CDR3 has 14 amino acids.

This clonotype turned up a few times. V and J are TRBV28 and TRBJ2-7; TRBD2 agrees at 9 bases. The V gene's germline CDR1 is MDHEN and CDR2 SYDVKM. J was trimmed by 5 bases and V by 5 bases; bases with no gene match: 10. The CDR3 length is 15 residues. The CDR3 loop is CASSPGGGAVNEQYV. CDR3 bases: TGTGCCAGCAGTCCTGGCGGGGGGGCAGTCAACGAGCAGTACGTC.

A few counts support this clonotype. This CDR3 is CASSYSGGGYTGELFF. Here the CDR3 DNA reads TGTGCCAGCAGTTACTCGGGAGGGGGCTACACCGGGGAGCTGTTTTTT. V usage is TRBV6-5 and J usage is TRBJ2-2; D is tentatively TRBD1 or TRBD2 (7 bases each). The CDR3 has 16 residues. Trimming took 0 bases from V and 3 from J, leaving 11 bases between them. From germline, CDR1 is MNHEY and CDR2 SVGAGI.

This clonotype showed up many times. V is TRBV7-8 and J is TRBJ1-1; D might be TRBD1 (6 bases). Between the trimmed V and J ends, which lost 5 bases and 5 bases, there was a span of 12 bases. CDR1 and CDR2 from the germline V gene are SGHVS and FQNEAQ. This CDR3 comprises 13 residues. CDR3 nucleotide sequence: TGTGCCAGCAGCCCAGGGGTAGGGACTGAAGCTTTCTTT. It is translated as CASSPGVGTEAFF.

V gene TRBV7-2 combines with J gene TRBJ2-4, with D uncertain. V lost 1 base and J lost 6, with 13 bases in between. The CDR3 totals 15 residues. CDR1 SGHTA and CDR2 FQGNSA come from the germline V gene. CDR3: CASSLVSHPPNIQYF. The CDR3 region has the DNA TGTGCCAGCAGCTTAGTATCCCACCCCCCAAACATTCAGTACTTC. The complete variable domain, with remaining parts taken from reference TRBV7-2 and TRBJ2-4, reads GAGVSQSPSNKVTEKGKDVELRCDPISGHTALYWYRQSLGQGLEFLIYFQGNSAPDKSGLPSDRFSAERTGGSVSTLTIQRTQQEDSAVYLCASSLVSHPPNIQYFGAGTRLSVL.

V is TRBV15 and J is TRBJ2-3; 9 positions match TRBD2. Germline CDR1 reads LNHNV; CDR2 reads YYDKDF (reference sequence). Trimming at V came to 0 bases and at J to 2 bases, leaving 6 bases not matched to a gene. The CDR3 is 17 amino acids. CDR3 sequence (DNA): TGTGCCACCAGCAGAGATTCCAGCGGGGGGTACACAGATACGCAGTATTTT. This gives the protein CATSRDSSGGYTDTQYF.

CDR3 protein: CASSTRTGGGTDTQYF. The DNA for the CDR3 is TGTGCCAGCAGCACACGGACAGGGGGTGGCACAGATACGCAGTATTTT. The chain is built from TRBV9 and TRBJ2-3, with TRBD1 matching over 10 bases. The J segment lost 1 base and the V segment lost 4 bases, leaving 6 bases of the junction unmatched. This CDR3 region has 16 residues. Germline assignment: CDR1 SGDLS and CDR2 YYNGEE. The variable domain in full, completed from reference TRBV9 and TRBJ2-3, reads DSGVTQTPKHLITATGQRVTLRCSPRSGDLSVYWYQQSLDQGLQFLIQYYNGEERAKGNILERFSAQQFPDLHSELNLSSLELGDSALYFCASSTRTGGGTDTQYFGPGTRLTVL.

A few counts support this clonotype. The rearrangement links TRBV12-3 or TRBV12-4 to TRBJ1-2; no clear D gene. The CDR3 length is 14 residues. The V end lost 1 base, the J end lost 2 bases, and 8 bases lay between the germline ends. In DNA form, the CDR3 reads TGTGCCAGCAGTTTAGGTCAGGAGAACTATGGCTACACCTTC. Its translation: CASSLGQENYGYTF.

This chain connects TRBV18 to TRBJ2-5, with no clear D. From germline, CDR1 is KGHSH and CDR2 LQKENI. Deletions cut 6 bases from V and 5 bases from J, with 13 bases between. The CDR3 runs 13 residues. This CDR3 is CASSPNLRETQYF. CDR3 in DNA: TGTGCCAGCTCCCCAAACCTACGGGAGACCCAGTACTTC.

DNA for the CDR3: TGTGCCAGCAGTTCGACAGGGAATTATAATTCACCCCTCCACTTT. Amino acid sequence: CASSSTGNYNSPLHF. This chain connects TRBV27 to TRBJ1-6, with 7 bases that match TRBD1. CDR3 length equals 15 residues. CDR1 and CDR2 from the germline V gene are MNHEY and SMNVEV (reference sequence). The ends lost 4 bases at V and 4 bases at J; junction bases unmatched: 4.

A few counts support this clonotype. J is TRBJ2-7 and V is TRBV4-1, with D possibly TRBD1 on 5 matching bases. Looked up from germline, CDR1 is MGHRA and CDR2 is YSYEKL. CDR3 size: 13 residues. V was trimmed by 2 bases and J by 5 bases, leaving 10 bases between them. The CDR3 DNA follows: TGCGCCAGCAGCCAACTTGGCAGGGACGAGCAGTACTTC. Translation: CASSQLGRDEQYF.

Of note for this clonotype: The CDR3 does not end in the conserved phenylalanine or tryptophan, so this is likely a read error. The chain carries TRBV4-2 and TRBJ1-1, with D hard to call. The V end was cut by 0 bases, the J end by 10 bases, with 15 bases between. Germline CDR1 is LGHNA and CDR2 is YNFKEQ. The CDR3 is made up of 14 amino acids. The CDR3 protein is CASSQDRQVPGAFS. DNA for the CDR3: TGTGCCAGCAGCCAAGATAGGCAGGTTCCGGGAGCTTTCTCT.

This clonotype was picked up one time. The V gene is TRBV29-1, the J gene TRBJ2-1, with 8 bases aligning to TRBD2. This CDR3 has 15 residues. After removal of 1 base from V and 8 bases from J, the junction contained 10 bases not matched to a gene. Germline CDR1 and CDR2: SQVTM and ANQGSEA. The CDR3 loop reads CSVEGGRGGSDEQFF. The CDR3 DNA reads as TGCAGCGTTGAAGGGGGCCGGGGGGGCTCCGATGAGCAGTTCTTC.

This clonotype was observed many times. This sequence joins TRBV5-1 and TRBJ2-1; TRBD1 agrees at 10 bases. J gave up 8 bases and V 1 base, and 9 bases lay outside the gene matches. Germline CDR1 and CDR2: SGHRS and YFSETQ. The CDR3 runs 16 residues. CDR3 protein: CASSLYRTGGFDEQFF. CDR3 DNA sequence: TGCGCCAGCAGCTTGTACAGGACAGGGGGTTTTGATGAGCAGTTCTTC.

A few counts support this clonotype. The CDR3, as DNA: TGTGCCAGCAGCTTGGAGGGTTTCGGCACTGAAGCTTTCTTT. It is translated as CASSLEGFGTEAFF. This chain links TRBV7-3 with TRBJ1-1; D not certain. This CDR3 spans 14 amino acids. CDR1 and CDR2 from the germline V gene are SGHTA and FQGTGA. The V and J ends lost 3 bases and 4 bases respectively, with 12 bases between them.

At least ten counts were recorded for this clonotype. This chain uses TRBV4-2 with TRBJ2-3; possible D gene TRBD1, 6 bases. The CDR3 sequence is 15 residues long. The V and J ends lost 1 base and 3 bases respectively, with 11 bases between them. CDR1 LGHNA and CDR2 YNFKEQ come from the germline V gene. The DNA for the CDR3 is TGTGCCAGCAGCCAAGGGGCCCAGGGGACAGATACGCAGTATTTT. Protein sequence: CASSQGAQGTDTQYF.

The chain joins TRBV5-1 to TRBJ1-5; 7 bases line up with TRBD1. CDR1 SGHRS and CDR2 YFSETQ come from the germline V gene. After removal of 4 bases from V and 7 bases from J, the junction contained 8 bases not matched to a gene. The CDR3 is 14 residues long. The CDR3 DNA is TGCGCCAGCAGCCTGACAGGGATTGGGCAGCCCCAGCATTTT. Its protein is CASSLTGIGQPQHF.

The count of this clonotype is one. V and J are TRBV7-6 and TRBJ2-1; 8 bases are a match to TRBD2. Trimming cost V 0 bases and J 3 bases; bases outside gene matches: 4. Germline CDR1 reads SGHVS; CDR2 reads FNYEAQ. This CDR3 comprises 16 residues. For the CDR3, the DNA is TGTGCCAGCAGCTTAGCGCGGCTAGCGGGCTACAATGAGCAGTTCTTC. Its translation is CASSLARLAGYNEQFF.

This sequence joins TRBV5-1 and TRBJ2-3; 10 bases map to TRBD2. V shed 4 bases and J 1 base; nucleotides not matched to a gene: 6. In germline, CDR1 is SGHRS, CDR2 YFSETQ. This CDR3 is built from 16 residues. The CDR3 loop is CASSPDTSGGTDTQYF. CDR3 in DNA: TGCGCCAGCAGCCCGGATACTAGCGGGGGCACAGATACGCAGTATTTT.

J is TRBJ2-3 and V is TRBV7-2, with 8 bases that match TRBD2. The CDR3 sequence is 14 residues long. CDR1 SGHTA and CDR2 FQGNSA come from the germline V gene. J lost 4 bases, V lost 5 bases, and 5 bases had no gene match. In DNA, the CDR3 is TGTGCCAGCAGCCCGGGGGGGACTGCAGATACGCAGTATTTT. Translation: CASSPGGTADTQYF.

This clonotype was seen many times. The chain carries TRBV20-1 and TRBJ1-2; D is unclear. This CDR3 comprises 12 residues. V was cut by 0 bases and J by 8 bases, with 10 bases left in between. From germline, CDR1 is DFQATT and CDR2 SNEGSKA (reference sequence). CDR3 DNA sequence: TGCAGTGCTAGAGACGGCCCCGAGGGCTACACCTTC. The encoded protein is CSARDGPEGYTF.

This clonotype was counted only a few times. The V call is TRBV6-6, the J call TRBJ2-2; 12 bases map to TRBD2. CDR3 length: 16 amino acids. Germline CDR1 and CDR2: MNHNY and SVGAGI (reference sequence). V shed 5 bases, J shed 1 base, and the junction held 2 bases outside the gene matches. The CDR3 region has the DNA TGTGCCAGCAGTACGGGACTAGCGGGGAACACCGGGGAGCTGTTTTTT. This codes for CASSTGLAGNTGELFF.

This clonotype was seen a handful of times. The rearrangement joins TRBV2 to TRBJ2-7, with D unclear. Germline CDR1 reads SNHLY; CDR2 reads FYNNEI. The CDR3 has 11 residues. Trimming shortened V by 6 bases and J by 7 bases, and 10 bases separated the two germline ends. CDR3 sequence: CASRLAREQYF. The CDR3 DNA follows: TGTGCCAGCAGACTCGCCCGGGAGCAGTACTTC.

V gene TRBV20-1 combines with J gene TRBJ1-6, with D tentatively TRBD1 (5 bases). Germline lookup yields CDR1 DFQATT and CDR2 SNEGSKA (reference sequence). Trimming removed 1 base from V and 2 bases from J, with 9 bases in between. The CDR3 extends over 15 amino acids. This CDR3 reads CSARARGTYNSPLHF. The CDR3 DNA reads TGCAGTGCTAGAGCGAGGGGCACCTATAATTCACCCCTCCACTTT.

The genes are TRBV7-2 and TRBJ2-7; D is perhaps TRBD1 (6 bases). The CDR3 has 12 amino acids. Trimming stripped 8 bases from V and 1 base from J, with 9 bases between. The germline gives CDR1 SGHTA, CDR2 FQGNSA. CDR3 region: CASGQSSYEQYF. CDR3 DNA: TGTGCCAGCGGACAGTCTTCCTACGAGCAGTACTTC.

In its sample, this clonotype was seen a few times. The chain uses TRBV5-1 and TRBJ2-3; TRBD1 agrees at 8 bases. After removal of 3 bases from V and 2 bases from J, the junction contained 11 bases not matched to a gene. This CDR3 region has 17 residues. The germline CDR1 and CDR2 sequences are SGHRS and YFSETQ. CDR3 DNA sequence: TGCGCCAGCAGCTCCACCGGACAGGGAGCACTCACAGATACGCAGTATTTT. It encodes CASSSTGQGALTDTQYF.